These 8 T cell receptor beta chains originate from one sample sequenced in a study of blood T cell repertoires in COVID-19. Sequencing was performed with immunoSEQ multiplex PCR; in TCRdb, only in-frame clones are kept and a portion is missing. The data show roughly 80,000 clones, with approximately 80% seen just once and 4.5% to 7% held by the top ten. Sequenced: peripheral blood. The receptors come from a man aged 60 to 69 with active or convalescent COVID-19.

The rearrangement uses TRBV27 and TRBJ2-7, with TRBD2 matching 8 bases. Germline V gives CDR1 MNHEY, CDR2 SMNVEV (reference sequence). V lost 0 bases, J lost 4 bases, and 5 bases stayed unmatched. The CDR3 contains 15 residues. DNA of the CDR3: TGTGCCAGCAGTTTATCCCCTAGCGGGCGTTACGAGCAGTACTTC. Translated, it gives CASSLSPSGRYEQYF.

The chain couples TRBV7-2 to TRBJ2-1, with 9 nucleotides matching TRBD1. V gave up 6 bases and J gave up 1 base; unmatched junction bases: 1. In germline, CDR1 is SGHTA, CDR2 FQGNSA. There are 14 residues in the CDR3. The CDR3 DNA reads as TGTGCCAGCAGAGGACAGGGGTCCTACAATGAGCAGTTCTTC. It yields the protein CASRGQGSYNEQFF.

This clone was seen a few times. The CDR3 protein is CASSFDRFRNQPQHF. As DNA, the CDR3 is TGTGCCAGTAGCTTTGACAGGTTCCGCAATCAGCCCCAGCATTTT. The V gene is TRBV19, the J gene TRBJ1-5; weak D call: TRBD1 (6 bases). This CDR3 contains 15 residues. The V end lost 6 bases, the J end lost 2 bases, and 14 bases lay between the germline ends. Per the germline V gene, CDR1 is LNHDA and CDR2 is SQIVND (reference sequence).

This clone was counted a single time. The chain uses TRBV4-3 and TRBJ2-7; TRBD1 is a possible D gene (5 bases). The CDR3 extends over 19 amino acids. Looked up from germline, CDR1 is LGHNA and CDR2 is YSLEER. V lost 0 bases and J 3 bases, leaving 24 bases between the germline ends. CDR3: CASSQDLQNYRQHYYEQYF. DNA for the CDR3: TGCGCCAGCAGCCAAGATCTCCAAAATTATAGACAGCATTACTACGAGCAGTACTTC.

The chain employs TRBV12-3 or TRBV12-4 and TRBJ2-5; maybe TRBD2 (6 bases). The CDR3 has 13 residues. V shed 3 bases and J shed 10 bases, with 15 bases lying between them. CDR3 nucleotides: TGTGCCAGCAGTTTCGGTACCTCGGGGGACCAGTACTTC. This encodes CASSFGTSGDQYF.

The chain is built from TRBV7-3 and TRBJ2-5; 8 nucleotides align to TRBD1. Trimming cost V 4 bases and J 5 bases; bases outside gene matches: 9. Looked up from germline, CDR1 is SGHTA and CDR2 is FQGTGA. This CDR3 is 15 amino acids long. The CDR3 reads CASSSAGGRRETQYF. The CDR3 DNA sequence: TGTGCCAGCAGCTCAGCAGGGGGCAGGCGGGAGACCCAGTACTTC.

The CDR3 DNA is TGTGCCAGCAGCGTAGGCCCCACGGGTCCAGATACGCAGTATTTT. Its translation is CASSVGPTGPDTQYF. This rearrangement joins TRBV9 to TRBJ2-3; D gene ambiguous. The CDR3 covers 15 residues. V lost 0 bases, J lost 4 bases, and 12 bases lay in between. The germline V gene has CDR1 SGDLS and CDR2 YYNGEE.

The chain uses TRBV9 and TRBJ2-1; TRBD1 agrees at 12 bases. Germline V CDR1 and CDR2: SGDLS, YYNGEE. The J segment lost 5 bases and the V segment lost 4 bases, leaving 7 bases of the junction unmatched. The CDR3 runs 16 residues. The CDR3 protein is CASSTTGQGANNEQFF. CDR3 sequence (DNA): TGTGCCAGCAGCACCACGGGACAGGGGGCCAACAATGAGCAGTTCTTC.